This TCR beta chain was sequenced in a study of Ad26.COV2.S vaccination and SARS-CoV-2 variants. Study-wide results and limits: Vaccine and placebo groups showed comparable non-spike TCR breadth.

For this clone: What it binds is unknown.

As to treatment: 15 to 20 received Ad26.COV2.S at low or high dose, single or two shots; about 5 received placebo; per-sample allocation not given. Each sample was drawn 63 days after the first injection (of vaccine or placebo). TCRdb keeps only in-frame clones here, not all; method: immunoSEQ multiplex PCR. The sample gives over 400,000 clones, around 93% of which show up once; more than 1.5% is in the top ten. With 6 bases removed from V and 0 bases from J, the gap between germline ends came to 8 bases. Germline V gives CDR1 LNHDA, CDR2 SQIVND (reference sequence). The CDR3 extends over 14 amino acids.

The sequence was collected from a person aged 18-60 years who received the Ad26.COV2.S COVID-19 vaccine or a placebo. The chain couples TRBV19 to TRBJ2-2, with D possibly being TRBD1 (6 bases). The specimen was peripheral blood, collected in a trial of Ad26.COV2.S vaccine versus placebo. This CDR3 reads CASRRTANTGELFF. In DNA, the CDR3 is TGTGCCAGTAGACGGACAGCGAACACCGGGGAGCTGTTTTTT.